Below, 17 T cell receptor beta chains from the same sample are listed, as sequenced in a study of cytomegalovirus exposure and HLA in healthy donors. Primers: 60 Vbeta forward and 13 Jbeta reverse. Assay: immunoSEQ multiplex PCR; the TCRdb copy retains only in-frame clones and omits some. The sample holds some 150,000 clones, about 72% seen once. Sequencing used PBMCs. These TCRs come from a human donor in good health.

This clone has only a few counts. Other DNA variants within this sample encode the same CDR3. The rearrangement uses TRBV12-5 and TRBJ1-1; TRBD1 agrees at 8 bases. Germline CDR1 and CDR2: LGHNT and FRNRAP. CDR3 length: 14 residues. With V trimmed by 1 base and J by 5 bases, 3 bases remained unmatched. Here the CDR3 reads CASGLARGRTEAFF. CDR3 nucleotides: TGTGCTAGTGGTTTGGCCAGGGGGCGGACTGAAGCTTTCTTT.

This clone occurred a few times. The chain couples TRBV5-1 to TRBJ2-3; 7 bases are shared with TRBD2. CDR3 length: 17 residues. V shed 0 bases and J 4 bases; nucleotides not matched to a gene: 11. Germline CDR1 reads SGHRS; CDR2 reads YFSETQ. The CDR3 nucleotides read TGCGCCAGCAGCTTGGCCGAAGCGGGAATCGGGGCAGATACGCAGTATTTT. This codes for CASSLAEAGIGADTQYF.

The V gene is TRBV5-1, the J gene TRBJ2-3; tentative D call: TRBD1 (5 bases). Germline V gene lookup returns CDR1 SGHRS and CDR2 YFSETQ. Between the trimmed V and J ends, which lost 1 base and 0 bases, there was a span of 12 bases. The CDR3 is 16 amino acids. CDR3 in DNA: TGCGCCAGCAGCTTGTGGGCAGGGTTTAGCACAGATACGCAGTATTTT. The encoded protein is CASSLWAGFSTDTQYF.

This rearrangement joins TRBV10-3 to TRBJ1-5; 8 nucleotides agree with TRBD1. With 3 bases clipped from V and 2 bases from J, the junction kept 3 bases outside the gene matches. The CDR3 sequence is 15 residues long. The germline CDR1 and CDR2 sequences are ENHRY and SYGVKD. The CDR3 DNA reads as TGTGCCATCAGTGATGGACAGGGTGGCAATCAGCCCCAGCATTTT. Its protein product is CAISDGQGGNQPQHF.

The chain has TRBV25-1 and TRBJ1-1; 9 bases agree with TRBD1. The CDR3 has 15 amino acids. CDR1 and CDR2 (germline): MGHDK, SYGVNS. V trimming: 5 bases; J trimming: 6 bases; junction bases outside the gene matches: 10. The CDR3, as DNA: TGTGCCAGCAGTCCCACCGGGACAGGGTGGCCTGAAGCTTTCTTT. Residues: CASSPTGTGWPEAFF.

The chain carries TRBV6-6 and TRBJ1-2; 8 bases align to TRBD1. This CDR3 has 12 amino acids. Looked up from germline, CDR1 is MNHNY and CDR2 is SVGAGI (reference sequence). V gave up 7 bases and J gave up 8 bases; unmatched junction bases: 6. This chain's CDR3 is CASTNDRGGYTF. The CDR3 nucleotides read TGTGCCAGCACCAATGACAGGGGCGGCTACACCTTC.

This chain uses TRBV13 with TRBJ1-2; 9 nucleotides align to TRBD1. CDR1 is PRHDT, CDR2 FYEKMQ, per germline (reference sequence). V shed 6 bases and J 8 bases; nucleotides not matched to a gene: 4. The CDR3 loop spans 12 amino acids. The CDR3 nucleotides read TGTGCCAGCAGTTACAGGGGGCAGGGCTACACCTTC. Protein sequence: CASSYRGQGYTF.

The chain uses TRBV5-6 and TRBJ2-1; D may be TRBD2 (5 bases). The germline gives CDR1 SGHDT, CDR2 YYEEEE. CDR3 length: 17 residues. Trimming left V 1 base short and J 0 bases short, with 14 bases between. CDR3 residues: CASSLSAGRSSYNEQFF. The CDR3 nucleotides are TGTGCCAGCAGCTTGTCCGCGGGCCGTAGCTCCTACAATGAGCAGTTCTTC.

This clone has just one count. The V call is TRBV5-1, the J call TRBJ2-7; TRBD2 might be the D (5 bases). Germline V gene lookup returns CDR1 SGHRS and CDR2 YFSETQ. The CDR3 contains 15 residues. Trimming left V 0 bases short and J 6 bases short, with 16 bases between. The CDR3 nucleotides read TGCGCCAGCAGCTTGGCCGAGCGGAGGTACCGCGAGCAGTACTTC. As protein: CASSLAERRYREQYF.

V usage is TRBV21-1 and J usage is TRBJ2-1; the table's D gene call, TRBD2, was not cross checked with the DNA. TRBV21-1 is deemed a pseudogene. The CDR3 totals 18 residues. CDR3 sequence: CASSKVEGREGLDNEQFF. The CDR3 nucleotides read TGTGCCAGCAGCAAAGTCGAGGGGAGGGAAGGTTTAGACAATGAGCAGTTCTTC.

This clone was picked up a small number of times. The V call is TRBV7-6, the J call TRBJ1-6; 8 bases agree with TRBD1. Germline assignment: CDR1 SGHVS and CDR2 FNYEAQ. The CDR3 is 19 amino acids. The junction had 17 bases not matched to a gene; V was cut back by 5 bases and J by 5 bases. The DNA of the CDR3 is TGTGCCAGCAGCCCTCTATCTCACACAGGGGGAGCCAATAATTCACCCCTCCACTTT. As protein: CASSPLSHTGGANNSPLHF.

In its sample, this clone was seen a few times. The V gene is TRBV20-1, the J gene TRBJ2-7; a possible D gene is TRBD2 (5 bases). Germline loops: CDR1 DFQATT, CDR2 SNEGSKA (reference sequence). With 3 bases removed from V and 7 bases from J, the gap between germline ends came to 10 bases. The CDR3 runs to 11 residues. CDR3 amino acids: CSARDSGEQYF. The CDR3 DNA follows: TGCAGTGCTAGGGACTCCGGGGAGCAGTACTTC.

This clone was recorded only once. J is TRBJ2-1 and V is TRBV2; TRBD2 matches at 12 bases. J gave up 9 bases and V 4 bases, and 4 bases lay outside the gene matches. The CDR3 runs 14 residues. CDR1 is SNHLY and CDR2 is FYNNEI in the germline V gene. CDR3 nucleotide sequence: TGTGCCAGCAGTGTGGCTAGCGGGGGGGGTGAGCAGTTCTTC. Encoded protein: CASSVASGGGEQFF.

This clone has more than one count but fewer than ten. CDR3 bases: TGTGCCAGCAGCTTAGAACGGGTGACCCAGTACTTC. Translating it yields CASSLERVTQYF. V usage is TRBV7-9 and J usage is TRBJ2-5; D uncertain. CDR1 is SEHNR and CDR2 is FQNEAQ in the germline V gene (reference sequence). V dropped 1 base and J dropped 7 bases, with 7 bases sitting between them. The length of the CDR3 is 12 residues.

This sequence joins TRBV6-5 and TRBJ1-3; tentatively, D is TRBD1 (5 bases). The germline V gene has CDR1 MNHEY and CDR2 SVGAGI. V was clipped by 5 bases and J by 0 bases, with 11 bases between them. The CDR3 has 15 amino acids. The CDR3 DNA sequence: TGTGCCAGCAGTCCACCGGGGGGCTCTGGAAACACCATATATTTT. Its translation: CASSPPGGSGNTIYF.

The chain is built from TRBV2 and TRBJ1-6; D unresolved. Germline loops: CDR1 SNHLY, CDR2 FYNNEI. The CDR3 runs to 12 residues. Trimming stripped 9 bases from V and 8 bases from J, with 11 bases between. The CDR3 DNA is TGTGCCAGTACACCGCCGTATTCACCCCTCCACTTT. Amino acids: CASTPPYSPLHF.

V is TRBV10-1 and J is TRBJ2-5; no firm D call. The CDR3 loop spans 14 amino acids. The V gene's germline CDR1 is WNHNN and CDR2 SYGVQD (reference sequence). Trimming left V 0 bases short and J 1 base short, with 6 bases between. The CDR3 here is CASSESSSQETQYF. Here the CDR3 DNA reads TGCGCCAGCAGTGAGTCGTCCAGCCAAGAGACCCAGTACTTC.